The T cell receptor beta chain under discussion was sequenced for a study of T cell responses to AZD1222 COVID-19 vaccine. The protocol was immunoSEQ multiplex PCR, while the TCRdb copy is restricted to in-frame clones and leaves out a portion. This sample carries roughly 150,000 clones, around nine tenths of them seen once, and the ten largest clones take about 1.6%. Study observations and caveats: Recipients of two AZD1222 doses showed rising Spike-specific TCR breadth and depth.

With regard to this clone: Its target is not known.

Here the sequenced sample was peripheral blood, taken 28 days after the second AZD1222 dose. The origin of this receptor is an adult who received the AZD1222 COVID-19 vaccine.

CDR3 coding DNA: TGTGCCAGTTCCAGGGGCCAGAACACTGAAGCTTTCTTT. Encoded protein: CASSRGQNTEAFF. The chain is built from TRBV19 and TRBJ1-1; possible D gene TRBD1, 6 bases. From germline, CDR1 is LNHDA and CDR2 SQIVND (reference sequence). Trimming pared 8 bases from V and 1 base from J, leaving 11 bases between. The CDR3 runs to 13 residues.